Listed below are T cell receptor beta chains from one sample, sequenced in a study of blood T cells in healthy people across ages. TCRdb analysed the 5' RACE reads with MiXCR anew, one entry per CDR3 protein. Of roughly 680,000 distinct CDR3 sequences listed, about 52% are singletons. What was sequenced was blood. Every receptor here comes from a woman aged 55-69 years in good health. The CDR3 runs from the conserved cysteine through the conserved F or W. Each record gives: CDR3 protein, CDR3 DNA, D gene, J gene, clone size, V gene. A D gene is named only where the DNA matches it firmly. The size of a clone is reported for some rows only, either as once, few or many, or as a class for expanded clones.

CSAVIGRGTEAFF,TGCAGCGCTGTGATCGGCAGGGGCACTGAAGCTTTCTTT,.,TRBJ1-1,few,TRBV29-1
CAISPRQGNQPQHF,TGTGCCATCAGTCCACGACAGGGGAATCAGCCCCAGCATTTT,TRBD1,TRBJ1-5,few,TRBV10-3
CSAAGVGRNEQFF,TGCAGTGCCGCAGGGGTGGGCAGAAATGAGCAGTTCTTC,.,TRBJ2-1,once,TRBV20-1
CSARGRGVNSNQPQHF,TGCAGTGCTAGAGGGAGAGGGGTAAATAGCAATCAGCCCCAGCATTTT,.,TRBJ1-5,.,TRBV20-1
CASSLVAGTSGNYEQYF,TGTGCCAGCAGCTTAGTCGCCGGGACTAGCGGTAACTACGAGCAGTACTTC,TRBD2,TRBJ2-7,.,TRBV7-2
CASRPAGLAGDEQYF,TGTGCCAGCAGACCCGCGGGACTAGCGGGAGACGAGCAGTACTTC,TRBD2,TRBJ2-7,.,TRBV5-4
CASRQGRLSETQYF,TGTGCCAGCAGGCAGGGACGTCTTTCAGAGACCCAGTACTTC,.,TRBJ2-5,once,TRBV27
CATSRDLAPETQYF,TGTGCCACCAGCAGAGATCTCGCCCCGGAGACCCAGTACTTC,.,TRBJ2-5,few,TRBV15
CASSLGFLSNQPQHF,TGTGCCAGCAGCTTAGGGTTCCTTAGCAATCAGCCCCAGCATTTT,.,TRBJ1-5,few,TRBV7-2
CASSRTGNSNQPQHF,TGTGCCAGCAGCAGGACAGGGAATAGCAATCAGCCCCAGCATTTT,TRBD1,TRBJ1-5,.,TRBV12-3/TRBV12-4
CASLVGLPNTGELFF,TGTGCCAGCCTTGTCGGCCTCCCCAACACCGGGGAGCTGTTTTTT,.,TRBJ2-2,few,TRBV2
CASSLMGQSNEKLFF,TGTGCCAGCAGCCTAATGGGACAGTCGAATGAAAAACTGTTTTTT,TRBD1,TRBJ1-4,few,TRBV3-1
CASSLLIQGGQFF,TGTGCCAGCAGCCTTCTGATACAGGGGGGGCAGTTCTTC,TRBD1,TRBJ2-1,few,TRBV14
CASSGQVEDEKLFF,TGTGCCAGCAGCGGACAGGTTGAGGATGAAAAACTGTTTTTT,.,TRBJ1-4,.,TRBV9
CATSRAGSGANVLTF,TGTGCCACCAGCAGAGCAGGATCTGGGGCCAACGTCCTGACTTTC,.,TRBJ2-6,few,TRBV15
CASSLAGGLQETQYF,TGTGCCAGCTCACTAGCGGGAGGCCTCCAAGAGACCCAGTACTTC,TRBD2,TRBJ2-5,.,TRBV18
CASSRYRDRNNSPLHF,TGTGCCAGCAGCCGCTACCGGGACAGAAATAATTCACCCCTCCACTTT,TRBD1,TRBJ1-6,.,TRBV3-1
CSAKVAGLSYEQYF,TGCAGTGCTAAAGTGGCAGGGCTGTCCTACGAGCAGTACTTC,.,TRBJ2-7,.,TRBV20-1
CASREDRENQPQHF,TGTGCCAGCAGAGAAGACAGGGAAAATCAGCCCCAGCATTTT,TRBD1,TRBJ1-5,.,TRBV2
CASSLERTNTGELFF,TGTGCCAGCAGCTTAGAACGGACAAACACCGGGGAGCTGTTTTTT,.,TRBJ2-2,.,TRBV7-2
CSAQEGDSPLHF,TGCAGTGCCCAGGAGGGGGACTCACCCCTCCACTTT,.,TRBJ1-6,.,TRBV20-1
CASSQDAGTSGGSSYNEQYF,TGTGCCAGCAGCCAAGATGCCGGGACTAGCGGGGGGAGCTCCTACAATGAGCAGTACTTC,TRBD2,TRBJ2-7,.,TRBV4-2
CASSLAGRSGKLFF,TGTGCCAGCAGTTTGGCGGGACGCTCTGGAAAACTGTTTTTT,.,TRBJ1-4,.,TRBV27
CASSQLGEHTGELFF,TGTGCCAGCAGCCAATTGGGGGAGCACACCGGGGAGCTGTTTTTT,.,TRBJ2-2,few,TRBV4-2
CASSTNQPQHF,TGTGCCAGCTCGACGAATCAGCCCCAGCATTTT,.,TRBJ1-5,few,TRBV28
CSAPLAGNTDTQYF,TGCAGTGCTCCTCTAGCGGGAAACACAGATACGCAGTATTTT,TRBD2,TRBJ2-3,.,TRBV20-1
CASSVNGQGYEQYF,TGTGCCAGCAGCGTAAATGGACAGGGTTACGAGCAGTACTTC,TRBD1,TRBJ2-7,few,TRBV9
CSVGGLAGGWTQYF,TGCAGCGTTGGAGGGCTAGCGGGAGGGTGGACCCAGTACTTC,TRBD2,TRBJ2-5,.,TRBV29-1
CASSSPGPRREQYF,TGCGCCAGCAGCTCCCCGGGACCCCGACGAGAGCAGTACTTC,.,TRBJ2-5,few,TRBV5-1
CASSEEGANEQFF,TGTGCCAGCTCGGAGGAGGGGGCGAATGAGCAGTTCTTC,.,TRBJ2-1,few,TRBV13
CASSRRTAWEEQYF,TGTGCCAGCAGTCGACGGACTGCCTGGGAGGAGCAGTACTTC,.,TRBJ2-5,once,TRBV7-2
CATAWGQPNEKLFF,TGTGCCACCGCATGGGGACAGCCTAATGAAAAACTGTTTTTT,TRBD1,TRBJ1-4,.,TRBV6-6
CASSRLDSSYEQYF,TGTGCCAGCAGCCGCCTGGACAGTTCCTACGAGCAGTACTTC,.,TRBJ2-7,.,TRBV5-4
CASSFRLAGEVTDTQYF,TGTGCCAGCAGCTTCCGATTAGCGGGGGAGGTCACAGATACGCAGTATTTT,TRBD2,TRBJ2-3,.,TRBV11-2
CASSLRQVDEKLFF,TGTGCCAGCAGCTTAAGACAGGTGGATGAAAAACTGTTTTTT,.,TRBJ1-4,.,TRBV7-2
CASRRQGRNEQFF,TGTGCCAGCAGACGGCAGGGTAGGAATGAGCAGTTCTTC,.,TRBJ2-1,.,TRBV27
CASSVETGELETQYF,TGTGCCAGCAGCGTAGAGACAGGGGAGTTGGAGACCCAGTACTTC,TRBD1,TRBJ2-5,.,TRBV9
CASSLEGTSPFQETQYF,TGTGCCAGCAGCTTGGAGGGTACCAGCCCCTTCCAAGAGACCCAGTACTTC,.,TRBJ2-5,many,TRBV5-6
CASGRQGESDTQYF,TGTGCCAGCGGTCGACAGGGTGAATCGGATACGCAGTATTTT,TRBD1,TRBJ2-3,.,TRBV27
CASSLASGTVRQPQHF,TGTGCCAGCAGCTTAGCCTCCGGGACAGTCCGTCAGCCCCAGCATTTT,TRBD1,TRBJ1-5,once,TRBV7-2
CASSEPDRAYEKLFF,TGTGCCAGCAGTGAGCCGGACAGGGCCTATGAAAAACTGTTTTTT,TRBD1,TRBJ1-4,.,TRBV2
CASNQGPYGYTF,TGTGCCAGCAATCAGGGCCCCTATGGCTACACCTTC,.,TRBJ1-2,.,TRBV28
CSARDWLYTDTQYF,TGCAGTGCTAGAGATTGGCTCTACACAGATACGCAGTATTTT,.,TRBJ2-3,few,TRBV20-1
CSASLGTSRSYNEQYF,TGCAGTGCTAGTCTAGGGACGAGTCGATCCTACAATGAGCAGTACTTC,.,TRBJ2-7,.,TRBV20-1